One and the same sample provided the 22 T cell receptor beta chains below, sequenced in a study of blood T cells in healthy people across ages. Combining a sample-barcoded 5' primer with a J-beta primer mix, a second PCR ran for roughly 7 to 12 cycles. TCRdb re-called the 5' RACE reads with MiXCR, one entry per CDR3 protein. The sample includes about 1.8 million distinct CDR3 sequences, around 50% of them seen just once. The sequenced sample consisted of blood. The receptors were gathered from a woman aged 40 to 55 in good health.

The chain couples TRBV10-3 to TRBJ1-1; tentatively, D is TRBD1 (6 bases). Per the germline V gene, CDR1 is ENHRY and CDR2 is SYGVKD. V was shortened by 4 bases and J by 4 bases, with 13 bases between the two germline ends. This CDR3 comprises 14 residues. CDR3 residues: CAISGGGASTEAFF. CDR3 DNA: TGTGCCATCAGTGGGGGGGGCGCGTCCACTGAAGCTTTCTTT.

Comment on this clonotype: A single base separates this from a much larger clone, so it may be a read error. The chain couples TRBV20-1 to TRBJ2-5; no clear D. The J call may be incorrect, as the DNA end agrees better with TRBJ2-7. The CDR3 extends over 12 amino acids. CDR1 and CDR2 from the germline V gene are DFQATT and SNEGSKA (reference sequence). The CDR3 DNA reads as TGCAGTGCTAGATCTAACGGGTACGAGCAGTACTTC. It yields the protein CSARSNGYEQYF.

This clonotype occurred a few times. The genes are TRBV4-3 and TRBJ2-3; TRBD2 is a possible D gene (5 bases). The CDR3 sequence is 19 residues long. CDR1 and CDR2 (germline): LGHNA, YSLEER. Trimming stripped 0 bases from V and 4 bases from J, with 23 bases between. CDR3 loop: CASSQEIGRGSSAPDTQYF. CDR3 nucleotides: TGCGCCAGCAGCCAAGAAATAGGCCGGGGTAGCTCGGCTCCAGATACGCAGTATTTT.

The chain uses TRBV6-1 and TRBJ2-1; D is perhaps TRBD1 or TRBD2 (5 bases each). The CDR3 is 15 residues long. V gave up 3 bases and J gave up 9 bases, with 18 bases separating them. CDR1 and CDR2 (germline): MNHNS, SASEGT. Here the CDR3 reads CASSDRAGGAGEQFF. As DNA, the CDR3 is TGTGCCAGCAGTGATCGAGCTGGGGGTGCCGGTGAGCAGTTCTTC.

The V gene is TRBV12-3 or TRBV12-4, the J gene TRBJ2-1, with D tentatively TRBD2 (6 bases). Deletions cut 3 bases from V and 9 bases from J, with 15 bases between. The CDR3 has 14 residues. CDR3 nucleotides: TGTGCCAGCAGTTTCGTCAGTGGGGGGAGTGAGCAGTTCTTC. As protein: CASSFVSGGSEQFF.

This clonotype was counted a single time. The gene calls are TRBV7-9 and TRBJ2-7; no clear D. CDR1 and CDR2 (germline): SEHNR, FQNEAQ (reference sequence). This CDR3 spans 14 amino acids. The V gene lost 2 bases and the J gene lost 1 base, with 9 bases spanning the gap. CDR3 amino acids: CASSLTDKSYEQYF. CDR3 nucleotide sequence: TGTGCCAGCAGCTTAACCGACAAATCCTACGAGCAGTACTTC.

This clonotype was recorded a few times. This chain joins TRBV20-1 and TRBJ2-3; D is perhaps TRBD1 or TRBD2 (5 bases each). V dropped 6 bases and J dropped 0 bases, with 19 bases sitting between them. The CDR3 totals 16 residues. Germline V gene sequence: CDR1 DFQATT, CDR2 SNEGSKA (reference sequence). The CDR3 here is CSAERPRGRSTDTQYF. For the CDR3, the DNA is TGCAGTGCAGAGAGACCCCGGGGACGGAGCACAGATACGCAGTATTTT.

This clonotype has more than one count but fewer than ten. The chain joins TRBV7-9 to TRBJ2-3, with 10 bases fitting TRBD1. Looked up from germline, CDR1 is SEHNR and CDR2 is FQNEAQ (reference sequence). There are 14 residues in the CDR3. The ends lost 6 bases at V and 3 bases at J; junction bases unmatched: 3. The CDR3 protein is CASRQDRGTDTQYF. The CDR3 DNA is TGTGCCAGCAGGCAGGACAGGGGGACAGATACGCAGTATTTT. Complete variable domain (other parts from reference TRBV7-9 and TRBJ2-3): DTGVSQNPRHKITKRGQNVTFRCDPISEHNRLYWYRQTLGQGPEFLTYFQNEAQLEKSRLLSDRFSAERPKGSFSTLEIQRTEQGDSAMYLCASRQDRGTDTQYFGPGTRLTVL.

V is TRBV20-1 and J is TRBJ2-7; D perhaps matches TRBD1 (5 bases). This CDR3 is built from 13 residues. With 1 base removed from V and 7 bases from J, the gap between germline ends came to 14 bases. Germline CDR1 DFQATT, CDR2 SNEGSKA (reference sequence). The CDR3 sequence is CSARVDRYNEQYF. As DNA, the CDR3 is TGCAGTGCTAGAGTCGACAGATACAATGAGCAGTACTTC.

J is TRBJ2-3 and V is TRBV6-5, with 8 positions matching TRBD1. J was trimmed by 8 bases and V by 7 bases; bases with no gene match: 11. From germline, CDR1 is MNHEY and CDR2 SVGAGI. The CDR3 is made up of 14 amino acids. This CDR3 is CASTSGQGMVTQYF. The DNA of the CDR3 is TGTGCCAGCACCTCCGGACAGGGTATGGTTACGCAGTATTTT.

The chain recombines TRBV20-1 with TRBJ1-1; D call uncertain. CDR3 length: 12 amino acids. Germline V gene data show CDR1 as DFQATT and CDR2 as SNEGSKA (reference sequence). Trimming removed 6 bases from V and 6 bases from J, with 14 bases in between. DNA of the CDR3: TGCAGTGCAACGGCCGATTTGGCTGAAGCTTTCTTT. Translated, it gives CSATADLAEAFF.

This clonotype has only a few counts. The chain recombines TRBV7-9 with TRBJ2-5; D may match TRBD1 or TRBD2 (6 bases each). The J call is uncertain, as TRBJ2-7 better fits the DNA end. Germline CDR1 SEHNR, CDR2 FQNEAQ (reference sequence). CDR3 length equals 13 residues. As DNA, the CDR3 is TGTGCCAGCAGCCTATTAGGGGGGAACGAGCAGTACTTC. Translation: CASSLLGGNEQYF.

As for this clonotype: A much larger clone differs by one base, so this may be a read error. The gene calls are TRBV7-6 and TRBJ2-5, with TRBD2 matching 13 bases. The V gene end was trimmed by 0 bases and the J gene end by 1 base; junction bases not matched to a gene: 8. Looked up from germline, CDR1 is SGHVS and CDR2 is FNYEAQ. This CDR3 has 19 residues. Written as DNA, the CDR3 is TGTGCCAGCAGCTTAGCTACTAGCGGGGGGGCCCTAAGCCAAGAGACCCAGTACTTC. Its translation: CASSLATSGGALSQETQYF.

The V and J genes are TRBV29-1 and TRBJ2-3; TRBD2 might be the D (5 bases). Per germline, CDR1 SQVTM and CDR2 ANQGSEA. The CDR3 runs to 13 residues. Trimming took 3 bases from V and 1 from J, leaving 8 bases between them. The CDR3 protein is CSVETRGTDTQYF. CDR3 bases: TGCAGCGTTGAGACGAGGGGCACAGATACGCAGTATTTT.

This rearrangement joins TRBV4-3 to TRBJ2-4, with D perhaps TRBD2 (7 bases). Matching the DNA end better, TRBJ2-7 makes the J call doubtful. Per germline, CDR1 LGHNA and CDR2 YSLEER. The CDR3 is 16 residues long. CDR3 protein: CASSQDEIGGGYEQYF. For the CDR3, the DNA is TGCGCCAGCAGCCAAGATGAGATAGGGGGGGGTTACGAGCAGTACTTC.

This chain links TRBV6-2 or TRBV6-3 with TRBJ2-5; 8 bases are shared with TRBD2. V lost 0 bases and J lost 4; bases outside the gene matches: 13. The CDR3 loop spans 18 amino acids. In germline, CDR1 is MNHEY, CDR2 SVGEGT. CDR3 amino acids: CASSYSSPRRAGAETQYF. CDR3 DNA: TGTGCCAGCAGTTACTCGAGTCCCAGACGAGCGGGGGCAGAGACCCAGTACTTC.

This rearrangement joins TRBV5-6 to TRBJ2-7; tentatively, D is TRBD1 (6 bases). The V gene lost 3 bases and the J gene lost 2 bases, with 24 bases spanning the gap. Germline lookup yields CDR1 SGHDT and CDR2 YYEEEE. The CDR3 loop spans 18 amino acids. The CDR3 DNA reads TGTGCCAGCAGCTCACGTCAACAGGGAAGAGGAACGGCCTACGAGCAGTACTTC. Protein: CASSSRQQGRGTAYEQYF.

In its sample, this clonotype was seen a few times. The rearrangement uses TRBV3-1 and TRBJ2-3; 8 nucleotides match TRBD2. Germline V gives CDR1 LGHDT, CDR2 YNNKEL (reference sequence). This CDR3 has 16 amino acids. J gave up 2 bases and V 1 base, and 5 bases lay outside the gene matches. CDR3: CASSQVRGGNTDTQYF. The CDR3 DNA is TGTGCCAGCAGCCAAGTCCGGGGGGGTAACACAGATACGCAGTATTTT.

This clonotype was observed a single time. The chain couples TRBV4-3 to TRBJ1-2, with D possibly TRBD1 on 6 matching bases. The CDR3 has 14 amino acids. V lost 2 bases to trimming and J lost 3 bases, with 10 bases between them. In germline, CDR1 is LGHNA, CDR2 YSLEER. The CDR3 region is CASSQTGHDYGYTF. The DNA for the CDR3 is TGCGCCAGCAGCCAAACGGGACATGACTATGGCTACACCTTC.

This rearrangement joins TRBV29-1 to TRBJ1-1; 7 bases agree with TRBD1. The V gene end was trimmed by 4 bases and the J gene end by 1 base; junction bases not matched to a gene: 3. This CDR3 has 13 amino acids. CDR1 is SQVTM, CDR2 ANQGSEA, per germline. CDR3 in amino acids: CSVGRQGNTEAFF. Here the CDR3 DNA reads TGCAGCGTTGGGAGACAGGGGAACACTGAAGCTTTCTTT.

This clonotype turned up a few times. The rearrangement uses TRBV4-2 and TRBJ2-7, with D unresolved. Trimming left V 0 bases short and J 7 bases short, with 10 bases between. The CDR3 has 13 residues. CDR1 is LGHNA and CDR2 is YNFKEQ in the germline V gene. The DNA of the CDR3 is TGTGCCAGCAGCCAAGAATCCGACGGAGAGCAGTACTTC. Protein: CASSQESDGEQYF.

This chain connects TRBV6-5 to TRBJ1-5; the match to TRBD1 covers 8 bases. The CDR3 consists of 17 residues. Unmatched junction bases numbered 9, after V lost 2 bases and J lost 3 bases. CDR1 and CDR2 (germline): MNHEY, SVGAGI. CDR3 sequence: CASSYLRDRTSNQPQHF. CDR3 DNA sequence: TGTGCCAGCAGTTACCTCCGGGACAGGACCTCCAATCAGCCCCAGCATTTT.